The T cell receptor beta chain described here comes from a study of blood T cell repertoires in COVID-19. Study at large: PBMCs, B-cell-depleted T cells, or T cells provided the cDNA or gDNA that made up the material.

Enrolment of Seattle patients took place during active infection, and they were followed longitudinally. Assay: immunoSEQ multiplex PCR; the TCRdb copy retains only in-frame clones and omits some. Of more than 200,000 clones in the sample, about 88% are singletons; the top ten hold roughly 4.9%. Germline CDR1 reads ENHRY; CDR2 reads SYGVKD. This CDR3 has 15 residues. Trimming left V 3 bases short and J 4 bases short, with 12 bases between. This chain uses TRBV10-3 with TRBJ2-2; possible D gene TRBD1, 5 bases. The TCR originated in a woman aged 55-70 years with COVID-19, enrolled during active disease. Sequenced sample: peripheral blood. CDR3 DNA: TGTGCCATCAGTGAAAGACAGACGAGCACCGGGGAGCTGTTTTTT. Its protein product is CAISERQTSTGELFF.